The T cell receptor beta chain described here comes from a study of T cell repertoires in cytomegalovirus infection (dated by TCRdb to between 2018 and 2021). With respect to the entire study: Recently identified HLA-C-restricted CMV epitopes, whose presentation resists viral immunomodulation, were targeted by peptide stimulations together with well-studied HLA-B-restricted epitopes. The HLA type of each donor mattered for the analysis, because public TCR beta signatures pointed to carriage of CMV infection along with the matching HLA type. Findings and caveats that apply to the study as a whole: In the ex vivo response, HLA-C-restricted CMV-specific TCR beta clonotypes were dominant, and in two of eight donors the single most frequent clonotype came from this HLA-C-restricted group. In both this cohort and an independent cohort of some 370 donors, the cumulative frequency of public TCR beta family members distinguished carriers of CMV infection plus the relevant HLA type.

The CDR3 contains 11 residues, cysteine and phenylalanine counted. Only CDR3 DNA is held: 33 bases, read in frame from base 1. For CDR1 and CDR2, the germline V gene lists SGHTA and FQGNSA. What this sample's treatment or condition label stands for: in vitro stimulation with specific CMV peptide epitopes to enrich CMV-specific T cells. The instrument given in TCRdb is Illumina HiSeq 1500. The public sequencing data were trimmed at Q25 with fastp and processed into clonotypes with MiXCR by TCRdb, which kept only in-frame beta chains. Every CDR3 protein is listed once, alongside the most common genes and DNA of its rows. Recorded for this sample are about 100,000 distinct CDR3 sequences; roughly 39% of them occurred a single time. Jointly, the top ten make up about three quarters of the sample. This clonotype was counted only a few times. It has no known antigen specificity. The junction differs from germline at one of its ends, possibly a read error.

This chain is built from TRBV7-2 and TRBJ1-2, with TRBD1 perhaps the D gene, on 6 matching bases. Sequences were derived from CD8+ T cells from cultured PBMCs, sampled from culture after CMV antigen stimulation. This clonotype was obtained from a human donor in good health (CMV status not recorded). Some clones in this sample may be carry-over from other donors' samples. The sequence in DNA is TGTGCCAGCAGCTCGGGACATATCAATGGCTTC. Its amino acids are CASSSGHINGF.